The 21 T cell receptor beta chains below were found in one sample sequenced in a study of cytomegalovirus exposure and HLA in healthy donors. PCR involved 60 Vbeta and 13 Jbeta primers. Using immunoSEQ multiplex PCR, the repertoire was profiled, and TCRdb retains in-frame clones only, with some absent. The sample has roughly 200,000 clones; around 89% are singletons. Sequenced sample: PBMCs. The source is a woman between 18 and 30 years old in good health and CMV-seronegative.

V usage is TRBV6-1 and J usage is TRBJ2-1, with TRBD1 matching over 9 bases. CDR3 size: 15 residues. Trimming took 7 bases from V and 2 from J; bases not matched to a gene: 6. Per the germline V gene, CDR1 is MNHNS and CDR2 is SASEGT. Here the CDR3 reads CASTWTGVTYNEQFF. The CDR3 DNA follows: TGTGCCAGCACCTGGACAGGGGTTACCTACAATGAGCAGTTCTTC.

The rearrangement uses TRBV4-3 and TRBJ2-7; D possibly corresponds to TRBD2 (6 bases). Trimming cost V 1 base and J 2 bases, with 12 bases left between them. The germline V gene has CDR1 LGHNA and CDR2 YSLEER. The CDR3 length is 15 residues. CDR3 amino acids: CASSQGWEAAYEQYF. The CDR3 nucleotides read TGCGCCAGCAGCCAAGGTTGGGAGGCCGCCTACGAGCAGTACTTC.

V is TRBV2 and J is TRBJ2-5; 7 nucleotides agree with TRBD1. Germline CDR1 and CDR2: SNHLY and FYNNEI. V gave up 4 bases and J gave up 5 bases; unmatched junction bases: 7. The CDR3 covers 14 residues. The CDR3 sequence: CASSVGRGSETQYF. CDR3 in DNA: TGTGCCAGCAGTGTGGGCAGGGGGAGTGAGACCCAGTACTTC.

The rearrangement joins TRBV5-1 to TRBJ2-1; 9 nucleotides align to TRBD2. CDR1 and CDR2 from the germline V gene are SGHRS and YFSETQ. Unmatched junction bases numbered 4, after V lost 4 bases and J lost 5 bases. This CDR3 contains 14 residues. CDR3 amino acids: CASSAGLANNEQFF. Written as DNA, the CDR3 is TGCGCCAGCAGCGCGGGACTAGCCAACAATGAGCAGTTCTTC.

This chain uses TRBV19 with TRBJ1-1; the D gene is possibly TRBD1 (5 bases). Germline lookup yields CDR1 LNHDA and CDR2 SQIVND (reference sequence). Deletions cut 6 bases from V and 6 bases from J, with 11 bases between. This CDR3 has 12 amino acids. The CDR3 spells CASSPGLAEAFF. The CDR3 DNA follows: TGTGCCAGTAGCCCAGGGTTGGCTGAAGCTTTCTTT.

The chain employs TRBV9 and TRBJ1-4; 9 bases agree with TRBD1. This CDR3 is 16 amino acids long. Germline assignment: CDR1 SGDLS and CDR2 YYNGEE. The V and J ends lost 3 bases and 1 base, in that order; junction bases with no gene match: 4. CDR3 nucleotides: TGTGCCAGCAGCGAGGGACAGGGAAGAACTAATGAAAAACTGTTTTTT. Amino acid sequence: CASSEGQGRTNEKLFF.

The V call is TRBV27, the J call TRBJ1-2, with D perhaps TRBD1 (6 bases). Trimming removed 5 bases at V and 7 bases at J, with 20 bases between. This CDR3 comprises 15 residues. Germline V lookup: CDR1 MNHEY, CDR2 SMNVEV (reference sequence). In DNA, the CDR3 is TGTGCCAGCAGTCTCTATCACAGGGCATTAGGTGGCTACACCTTC. This gives the protein CASSLYHRALGGYTF.

The V and J genes are TRBV13 and TRBJ1-2, with D perhaps matching TRBD1 (5 bases). The CDR3 is 15 residues long. V lost 2 bases, J lost 4 bases, and 14 bases lay in between. Germline V gene data show CDR1 as PRHDT and CDR2 as FYEKMQ (reference sequence). CDR3 sequence reads: CASSLRGWQPYGYTF. CDR3 bases: TGTGCCAGCAGCTTACGGGGGTGGCAGCCCTATGGCTACACCTTC. Looking up the rest from reference TRBV13 and TRBJ1-2 gives the full variable domain: AAGVIQSPRHLIKEKRETATLKCYPIPRHDTVYWYQQGPGQDPQFLISFYEKMQSDKGSIPDRFSAQQFSDYHSELNMSSLELGDSALYFCASSLRGWQPYGYTFGSGTRLTVV.

The V and J genes are TRBV5-1 and TRBJ2-3, with 12 bases lining up with TRBD2. The CDR3 has 16 amino acids. Germline V CDR1 and CDR2: SGHRS, YFSETQ. Germline trimming cut 4 bases from V and 2 bases from J; bases unmatched to any gene: 5. The CDR3, as DNA: TGCGCCAGCAGCCCAGGACTAGCGGGGATCACAGATACGCAGTATTTT. Its protein is CASSPGLAGITDTQYF.

The chain links TRBV7-9 to TRBJ1-2, with 12 bases fitting TRBD1. J lost 2 bases, V lost 2 bases, and 3 bases had no gene match. Germline V lookup: CDR1 SEHNR, CDR2 FQNEAQ (reference sequence). CDR3 length: 16 amino acids. CDR3 nucleotides: TGTGCCAGCAGCTTATCCGGGACAGGGGGCAACTATGGCTACACCTTC. Encoded protein: CASSLSGTGGNYGYTF.

The chain carries TRBV9 and TRBJ2-5, with TRBD1 matching 11 bases. The DNA end lines up better with TRBJ2-7; the J call may be wrong. The germline V gene encodes CDR1 SGDLS and CDR2 YYNGEE. The length of the CDR3 is 15 residues. The CDR3 loop reads CASSVAGTGGYEQYF. The CDR3 DNA is TGTGCCAGCAGCGTAGCCGGGACAGGGGGCTACGAGCAGTACTTC.

The chain couples TRBV9 to TRBJ1-2, with TRBD1 matching over 8 bases. The CDR3 runs 16 residues. The germline gives CDR1 SGDLS, CDR2 YYNGEE. With 0 bases clipped from V and 5 bases from J, the junction kept 9 bases outside the gene matches. This CDR3 reads CASSVGQGAAGYGYTF. The DNA of the CDR3 is TGTGCCAGCAGCGTAGGCCAGGGGGCAGCCGGATATGGCTACACCTTC.

Comments on this clone: Other nucleotide sequences from this sample produce the same CDR3. J is TRBJ1-2 and V is TRBV25-1; D uncertain. Deletions cut 6 bases from V and 7 bases from J, with 12 bases between. The CDR3 totals 12 residues. Looked up from germline, CDR1 is MGHDK and CDR2 is SYGVNS. The DNA for the CDR3 is TGTGCCAGCAGCATTTCCAGTTTTGGCTACACCTTC. Translation: CASSISSFGYTF.

This chain links TRBV30 with TRBJ2-3, with 13 nucleotides matching TRBD2. V gave up 8 bases and J gave up 4 bases; unmatched junction bases: 6. The V gene's germline CDR1 is GTSNPN and CDR2 SVGIG (reference sequence). This CDR3 has 14 residues. The CDR3 region has the DNA TGTGCCGGACTAGCGGGAGATATTTCAGATACGCAGTATTTT. Amino acids: CAGLAGDISDTQYF.

This sequence joins TRBV9 and TRBJ1-2; the match to TRBD1 covers 9 bases. Germline V gene sequence: CDR1 SGDLS, CDR2 YYNGEE. J lost 3 bases, V lost 2 bases, and 5 bases had no gene match. The CDR3 is made up of 15 amino acids. CDR3 sequence (DNA): TGTGCCAGCAGCGTCGCACAGGGGGCTCACTATGGCTACACCTTC. This encodes CASSVAQGAHYGYTF. The full variable domain, in which reference TRBV9 and TRBJ1-2 provide the parts outside the CDR3, is DSGVTQTPKHLITATGQRVTLRCSPRSGDLSVYWYQQSLDQGLQFLIQYYNGEERAKGNILERFSAQQFPDLHSELNLSSLELGDSALYFCASSVAQGAHYGYTFGSGTRLTVV.

CDR3 in amino acids: CASSVGLGGNGMNTEAFF. CDR3 nucleotides: TGTGCCAGCAGCGTAGGTTTAGGTGGGAACGGGATGAACACTGAAGCTTTCTTT. This chain connects TRBV9 to TRBJ1-1; D gene uncertain. The CDR3 loop spans 18 amino acids. V was pared by 0 bases and J by 0 bases, with 18 bases between. CDR1 SGDLS and CDR2 YYNGEE come from the germline V gene.

V is TRBV7-9 and J is TRBJ2-7; 7 bases match TRBD1. Losses at the gene ends were 5 bases for V and 5 bases for J; bases not matched to a gene: 6. The CDR3 is 13 residues long. The germline V gene has CDR1 SEHNR and CDR2 FQNEAQ (reference sequence). CDR3 residues: CASSSDRVHEQYF. DNA of the CDR3: TGTGCCAGCAGCAGCGACAGGGTCCACGAGCAGTACTTC.

This chain joins TRBV2 and TRBJ2-3, with 8 bases that match TRBD1. This CDR3 comprises 14 residues. Germline CDR1 reads SNHLY; CDR2 reads FYNNEI. The junction had 5 bases not matched to a gene; V was cut back by 5 bases and J by 4 bases. CDR3 nucleotides: TGTGCCAGCAGTCCAGGACAGGGATCAGATACGCAGTATTTT. Protein: CASSPGQGSDTQYF.

The J gene is TRBJ2-6, the V gene TRBV4-3; D gene ambiguous. Trimming took off 0 bases at V and 0 bases at J, with 6 bases between the two ends. The CDR3 is 16 amino acids. Germline V lookup: CDR1 LGHNA, CDR2 YSLEER. The CDR3 coding sequence is TGCGCCAGCAGCCAAGATTCTTCCTCTGGGGCCAACGTCCTGACTTTC. Translation: CASSQDSSSGANVLTF.

This clone was recorded once. The chain links TRBV4-1 to TRBJ2-1; 10 bases fit TRBD2. The ends lost 4 bases at V and 0 bases at J; junction bases unmatched: 15. In germline, CDR1 is MGHRA, CDR2 YSYEKL. The CDR3 consists of 20 residues. CDR3 residues: CASSPRALAGGQASYNEQFF. As DNA, the CDR3 is TGCGCCAGCAGCCCCCGAGCGTTAGCGGGAGGCCAGGCCTCCTACAATGAGCAGTTCTTC.

V and J are TRBV5-6 and TRBJ2-7, with 12 positions matching TRBD2. Germline V CDR1 and CDR2: SGHDT, YYEEEE. V trimming: 5 bases; J trimming: 6 bases; junction bases outside the gene matches: 12. The CDR3 has 16 amino acids. The CDR3, as DNA: TGTGCCAGCAGTTACCCCGGACTAGCGGGAACCAGCGAGCAGTACTTC. Translating gives CASSYPGLAGTSEQYF.